The present entry profiles one T cell receptor (beta chain) with its context. Its antigen is not known. This entry comes from a study of graft-versus-host responses after intestinal transplantation. Study conclusions and caveats: An association linked early post-transplant HvG declines with peak circulating GvH clone levels.

Germline CDR1 and CDR2: MNHEY and SMNVEV (reference sequence). Trimming at V came to 6 bases and at J to 5 bases, leaving 9 bases not matched to a gene. This CDR3 contains 14 residues. Clones were read by immunoSEQ multiplex PCR, and TCRdb kept only the in-frame ones, dropping some. Of about 69,000 clones in the sample, roughly 92% were seen once. The sequencing here drew on bone marrow, taken approximately 100 weeks after intestinal transplantation. The gene calls are TRBV27 and TRBJ1-2; 7 bases align to TRBD1. The receptor was isolated from a human patient who received an intestinal transplant, so some T cells may come from the graft donor. CDR3 sequence: CASRHAGTAYGYTF. The CDR3 DNA reads TGTGCCAGCAGACATGCCGGGACAGCATATGGCTACACCTTC.